The TCR beta chain described here comes from a study of cytomegalovirus exposure and HLA in healthy donors (dated by TCRdb to about 2017). With respect to the entire study: An earlier analysis of approximately 600 of the donors reported 250 to 300 Gb of sequence data and 120 million or so unique TCR beta sequences from 190 million or so T cells. A later analysis re-analyzed previously published TCR beta repertoires from approximately 670 donors and added high-resolution HLA genotyping to study TCR occurrence patterns. Among around 400 genotyped donors of the cohort, an average of approximately 240,000 unique TCR beta nucleotide sequences was sequenced per donor, of which 15% to 20% were non-productive. Typing coverage varied by locus: roughly 620-640 donors for A, B, C, DRB1 and DQB1; under 550 for DQA1; nearly 610 for DPA1; 400 to 480 for DPB1. Of the roughly 410 genotyped donors, less than 90% were placed in the genetic ancestry cluster associated with self-reported Caucasian donors. A separate validation cohort of 100 to 150 different subjects was used in addition to the approximately 670-subject first cohort. Donor age, sex, ethnicity and CMV serostatus were collected together with the repertoire data. The study combined high-throughput TCR immunosequencing, statistical association of individual TCRs with disease status, and machine learning to predict cytomegalovirus infection status. The T cell repertoires of about 700 subjects were profiled by immunosequencing and related to cytomegalovirus serostatus. HLA typing included class I and class II loci at four-digit resolution. Genome-wide SNP genotypes for about 60% of the roughly 670 donors were used in a later genetic analysis, which treated that subset as a discovery cohort. About 280 gigabases of sequencing data and approximately 91 million unique TCR sequences made up an early release that covered approximately 620 HLA-typed donors. To decide whether each TCR beta V gene segment behaved as functional or pseudogenic, an earlier analysis of over 500 of the donors relied on high-throughput TCR beta sequencing. Several DR-DQ haplotypes were treated as single units for association and clustering because of strong linkage in the cohort. The study aimed to test whether cataloging public T cell receptors could reveal signatures of past pathogen exposure. In the later analysis, no new phenotypic data were used to find candidate immune exposures; instead, reliance was placed on TCR beta sequences and their occurrence across donors. Every discovery cohort repertoire had been produced on one sequencing platform.

The cohort was made up of approximately 670 healthy bone marrow donors. At the time of sampling, all cohort members were nominally healthy, though unrecorded immune exposures were likely present. The donor was CMV seropositive and was included in the group of 250 to 300 seropositive cohort members. Every donor gave a peripheral blood sample, and the peripheral blood mononuclear cells from that sample were used for TCR beta sequencing. Genomic DNA was extracted from the blood cell samples with the Qiagen DNeasy Blood Extraction Kit. This clone occurred once. Its antigen is currently not known. There are no base qualities to consult, and no much larger clone falls within one base. The CDR3, from cysteine to phenylalanine, totals 15 residues. The entry retains the CDR3 DNA only, 45 bases that are in frame from base 1. The germline V gene yields SGDLS for CDR1 and YYNGEE for CDR2. Trimmed from V: 3 bases; trimmed from J: 3 bases; junction bases lacking a gene match: 5.

The library relied on the immunoSEQ multiplex PCR assay. The multiplex PCR relied on a mix of 60 forward primers for TCR Vbeta segments and 13 reverse primers for TCR Jbeta segments. A multiplex PCR assay on genomic DNA amplified the CDR3 region of rearranged TCR beta genes. The Illumina HiSeq System was used to sequence the amplified TCR beta libraries as 87-base-pair reads. Processing in the source paper ran as follows. A later analysis counted approximately 76 million unique TCR beta chains across the 666 repertoires, and 9 million to 14 million of these chains were shared by at least two donors. Raw reads were error-corrected and collapsed into unique sequences by a nearest-neighbor algorithm in which closely related sequences were merged to remove PCR and sequencing errors. Alignment of CDR3 sequences to IMGT reference sequences was used to assign V, D and J gene segments. For a sequence to be retained, a match of at least six nucleotides to both a V gene segment and a J gene segment was required. A rearrangement was called productive if the CDR3 had no stop codons and remained in frame with V and J, and every other rearrangement was called non-productive. CDR3 was defined by IMGT convention, running from the second conserved V-encoded cysteine to the conserved J-encoded phenylalanine. The earlier analysis of about 560 of the donors excluded any sequence lacking an unambiguous match to a single V gene segment. In an earlier analysis of approximately 550 of the donors, V segments were called functional above 56.7% productive rearrangements and were called segregating when the between-donor standard deviation exceeded 5%. A statistical classification framework was built to diagnose cytomegalovirus status from the catalog of TCR beta chain sequences. A later analysis assigned V and J genes by comparing TCR nucleotide sequences with IMGT/GENE-DB human TR gene sequences. A later analysis assigned CDR3 sequences and most-parsimonious VDJ recombination scenarios with the TCRdist pipeline. In a later analysis, each TCR beta chain was defined by its CDR3 amino acid sequence together with its V-gene family, and reads lacking a unique V-gene family were excluded. In a later analysis, around 650 highly shared, low-generation-probability nucleotide sequences were removed to address suspected cross-contamination and a sequencing artifact. In a later analysis, a clonal expansion index for each public chain was calculated from normalized within-repertoire ranks of inferred template counts. Generation probabilities in a later analysis came from a VDJ recombination model fitted to out-of-frame rearrangements, and those results were checked against IGoR. A later analysis scored TCR-TCR, TCR-HLA and TCR-CMV co-occurrence with hypergeometric tests, applying a repertoire-size bias correction to TCR pairs. To estimate false discovery rates, a later analysis permuted the HLA or CMV assignments 20 times. In a later analysis, co-occurring TCRs were grouped using DBSCAN, with TCRdist sequence similarity added in when clustering inside HLA-allele-positive subsets. Co-occurrence clustering excluded repertoires with fewer than 30,000 or more than 120,000 public chains, plus five with anomalous nucleotide sharing. TCRdb obtained this table from immuneACCESS and retained in-frame rearrangements with V and J assigned. These tables miss some clones; where compared with another copy, unresolved V genes account for less than half of the shortfall, and the remainder is unexplained. The V and J calls and clone size are taken from that table; D and trimming were inferred from the DNA. Present in this sample are roughly 120,000 clones, 50% to 65% of which were seen just once. The ten largest clonotypes hold 10% of the sample.

Broad study findings and their caveats: A few of the identified cytomegalovirus-associated TCR beta chains were confirmed in vitro to be specific for cytomegalovirus antigens. Presence/absence analyses assumed roughly uniform sequencing depth across donors, an assumption that may not hold. A group of highly shared sequence variants was considered likely to be a technical artifact of the sequencing pipeline. In a later analysis, several top co-occurrence clusters were reported to appear linked to parvovirus B19, influenza, CMV and Epstein-Barr virus. The study listed 164 TCR beta chains as associated with cytomegalovirus. CMV serostatus was the only immune exposure information available for the cohort. When HLA alleles, especially DR and DQ, strongly co-occurred, attributing TCR associations to individual alleles was difficult. In a later analysis, TCR association rates were found to vary across HLA loci, with the most associated TCRs seen for DRB1 alleles and the fewest for HLA-C alleles. A further reported finding was that TCR beta sequences accurately predicted the HLA-A and HLA-B alleles for most subjects in the first cohort. Linkage disequilibrium might explain the correlated functional status among segregating V segments, but an unknown experimental factor could not be ruled out. HLA typing was unavailable for some donors at each locus, so association tests used only the typed subset. A later analysis associated about 17,000 TCR beta sequences with specific HLA alleles at a false discovery rate of 0.05. While some public TCRs were present in many individuals, most TCR sequences turned up only very rarely across donors. The classifier was reported to diagnose cytomegalovirus status with high specificity and sensitivity in both the original cohort and the validation cohort. Some IMGT-functional V segments, including TRBV6-2 and TRBV6-3, could not be told apart with the 87-base-pair reads, so those segments were excluded. V-gene and J-gene trimming of TCR beta chains was associated with a missense DCLRE1C variant in a later genetic analysis, and the association was replicated in an independent cohort. The cohort was sequenced for TCR beta chains only, and without alpha or paired-chain data the features that could be detected were limited. Most CMV-associated TCR beta chains appeared to be HLA-restricted in a later analysis, and the HLA associations seemed to be driven largely by CMV exposure. A later analysis found that HLA-associated TCR beta chains were more clonally expanded and had lower generation probabilities than equally common non-associated chains. Compared with the roughly 670-donor mean, donors in an Asian-associated ancestry cluster had fewer N-insertions in productive TCRs, according to a later genetic analysis. According to the authors, the approach could potentially be generalized to other disease states and immunological phenotypes. Because counts were too low, more than 15 rarely observed V segments, including chromosome 9 orphons, were excluded from the earlier analysis of 587 of the donors. In an earlier analysis of some 540 of the donors, most TCR beta V segments appeared in productive rearrangements about 87% or about 30% of the time, broadly matching IMGT annotations.

The rearrangement combines TRBV9 with TRBJ2-5; 10 bases in the junction line up with TRBD1. The material sequenced was PBMCs. The receptor's source is a middle-aged man in good health and CMV-seropositive. The bases read TGTGCCAGCAGCGGGGACAGGGGTATTGAAGAGACCCAGTACTTC. This yields the protein CASSGDRGIEETQYF.